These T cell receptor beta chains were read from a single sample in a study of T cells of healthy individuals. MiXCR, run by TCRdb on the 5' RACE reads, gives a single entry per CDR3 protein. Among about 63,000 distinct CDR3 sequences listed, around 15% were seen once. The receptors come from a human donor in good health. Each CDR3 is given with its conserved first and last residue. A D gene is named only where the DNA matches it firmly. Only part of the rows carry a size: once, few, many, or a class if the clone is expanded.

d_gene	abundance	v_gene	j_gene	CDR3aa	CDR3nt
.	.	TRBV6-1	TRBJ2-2	CASSEVSRANTGELFF	TGTGCCAGCAGTGAAGTATCCAGAGCGAACACCGGGGAGCTGTTTTTT
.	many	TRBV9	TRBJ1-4	CASSLSTLGANEKLFF	TGTGCCAGCAGCTTATCTACCCTGGGGGCTAATGAAAAACTGTTTTTT
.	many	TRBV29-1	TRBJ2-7	CSVELRAYEQYF	TGCAGCGTTGAGCTTAGGGCGTACGAGCAGTACTTC
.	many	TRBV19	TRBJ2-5	CASSIEETQYF	TGTGCCAGTAGTATCGAAGAGACCCAGTACTTC
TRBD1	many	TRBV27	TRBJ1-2	CASSLEGAQGRTF	TGTGCCAGCAGTTTAGAGGGGGCACAGGGCCGCACCTTC
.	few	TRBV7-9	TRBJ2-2	CASSFGSGGPGELFF	.
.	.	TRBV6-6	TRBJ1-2	CASSYDGHNGYNF	TGTGCCAGCAGTTATGACGGACATAATGGCTACAACTTC
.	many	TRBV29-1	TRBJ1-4	CSVTTGNEKLFF	TGCAGCGTCACCACGGGAAATGAAAAACTGTTTTTT
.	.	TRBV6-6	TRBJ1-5	CASSYSPGERQPQHF	TGTGCCAGCAGTTACTCGCCAGGGGAAAGGCAGCCCCAGCATTTT
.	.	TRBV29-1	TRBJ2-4	CSVVTTVQIAKNIQYF	TGCAGCGTGGTAACTACAGTACAGATAGCCAAAAACATTCAGTACTTC
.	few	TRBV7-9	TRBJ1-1	CASSSPGTPEAFF	TGTGCCAGCAGCTCACCGGGGACCCCTGAAGCTTTCTTT
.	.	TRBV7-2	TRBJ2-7	CASSFKLAQSEQYF	TGTGCCAGCAGCTTCAAGCTAGCTCAAAGCGAGCAGTACTTC